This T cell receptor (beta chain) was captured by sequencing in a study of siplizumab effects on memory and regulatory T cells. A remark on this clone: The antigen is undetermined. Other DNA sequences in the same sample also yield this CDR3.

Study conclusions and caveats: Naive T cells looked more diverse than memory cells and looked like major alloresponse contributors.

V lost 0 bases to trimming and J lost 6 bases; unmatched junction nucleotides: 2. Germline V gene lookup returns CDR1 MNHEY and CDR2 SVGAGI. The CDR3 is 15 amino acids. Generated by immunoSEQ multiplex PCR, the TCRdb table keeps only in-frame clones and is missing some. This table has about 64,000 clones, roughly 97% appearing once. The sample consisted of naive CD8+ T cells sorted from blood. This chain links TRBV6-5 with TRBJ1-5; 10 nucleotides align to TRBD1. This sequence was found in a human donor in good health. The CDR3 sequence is CASSYSGTGVQPQHF. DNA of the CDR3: TGTGCCAGCAGTTACTCCGGGACAGGGGTTCAGCCCCAGCATTTT.